One and the same sample provided the 21 T cell receptor beta chains below, sequenced in a study of T cell responses to AZD1222 COVID-19 vaccine. Clones were read by immunoSEQ multiplex PCR, and TCRdb kept only the in-frame ones, dropping some. Counted here are more than 80,000 clones, under 90% occurring once; the ten biggest clones make up around 9.6%. The input for sequencing was peripheral blood, taken on day 0 of AZD1222 vaccination. All receptors come from an adult in good health.

The CDR3 region is CASRVPGGKETQYF. The CDR3, as DNA: TGTGCCAGCAGGGTCCCTGGGGGGAAAGAGACCCAGTACTTC. The V and J genes are TRBV6-5 and TRBJ2-5, with D perhaps TRBD2 (6 bases). V lost 6 bases, J lost 3 bases, and 14 bases lay in between. The CDR3 sequence is 14 residues long. The germline CDR1 and CDR2 sequences are MNHEY and SVGAGI.

The CDR3 DNA reads TGTGCCACTACAAGGGAGGGTCCGAACACCGGGGAGCTGTTTTTT. This translates into CATTREGPNTGELFF. V and J are TRBV2 and TRBJ2-2; 7 bases are shared with TRBD2. This CDR3 comprises 15 residues. The V gene end was trimmed by 10 bases and the J gene end by 0 bases; junction bases not matched to a gene: 8. CDR1 and CDR2 from the germline V gene are SNHLY and FYNNEI.

To note about this clone: The CDR3 carries no conserved terminal phenylalanine or tryptophan, so it likely arises from a read error. Because the CDR3's place on the DNA is in doubt, the DNA is left out and the CDR3 is given as listed by TCRdb. The chain employs TRBV5-6 and TRBJ1-2; TRBD1 is the table's D call and was not checked against the DNA. The V gene's germline CDR1 is SGHDT and CDR2 YYEEEE. The CDR3 extends over 12 residues, inclusive of both ends. Here the CDR3 reads CASSFRDRGKIL.

The sample holds one count of this clone. V and J are TRBV3-1 (or the pseudogene TRBV3-2) and TRBJ1-6, with D unclear. This CDR3 has 16 residues. Looked up from germline, CDR1 is LGHDT and CDR2 is YNNKEL (reference sequence). The germline V and J ends were trimmed by 4 bases and 6 bases, with 16 bases remaining between them. The CDR3 here is CASSPSDIFPNSPLHF. The DNA for the CDR3 is TGTGCCAGCAGCCCTTCAGACATTTTCCCTAATTCACCCCTCCACTTT.

This clone occurred a few times. This chain connects TRBV6-5 to TRBJ1-2; D is unclear. In germline, CDR1 is MNHEY, CDR2 SVGAGI. The CDR3 spans 16 residues. The ends were cut back, 0 bases at V and 3 bases at J, with 14 bases in the middle. CDR3 sequence: CASSYSGGTADYGYTF. CDR3 nucleotide sequence: TGTGCCAGCAGTTACTCAGGCGGTACGGCGGACTATGGCTACACCTTC.

Concerning this clone: This sample also contains other DNA sequences that code for the same CDR3. The chain is built from TRBV12-3 or TRBV12-4 and TRBJ2-5; D ambiguous. The V end was cut by 5 bases, the J end by 2 bases, with 3 bases between. CDR3 size: 11 residues. CDR3 in amino acids: CASSSQETQYF. In nucleotides, the CDR3 is TGTGCCAGCAGTAGTCAAGAGACCCAGTACTTC.

The chain has TRBV28 and TRBJ2-1; TRBD1 is a possible D gene (6 bases). The CDR3 is 12 residues long. The V gene lost 4 bases and the J gene lost 8 bases, with 9 bases spanning the gap. In germline, CDR1 is MDHEN, CDR2 SYDVKM. The CDR3 region has the DNA TGTGCCAGCAGTTCTAACAGGGATGAGCAGTTCTTC. Translated, it gives CASSSNRDEQFF.

The CDR3, as DNA: TGTGCCAGCAGTGAACTGGGGGCAAGGTCTGAAGCTTTCTTT. It translates to CASSELGARSEAFF. This rearrangement joins TRBV2 to TRBJ1-1; D is possibly TRBD1 (6 bases). CDR1 is SNHLY and CDR2 is FYNNEI in the germline V gene. The CDR3 sequence is 14 residues long. Trimming cost V 2 bases and J 6 bases, with 13 bases left between them.

This chain links TRBV11-3 with TRBJ2-7, with no clear D. V was trimmed by 5 bases and J by 7 bases, leaving 15 bases between them. CDR1 is SGHNT and CDR2 is YENEEA in the germline V gene. The CDR3 covers 13 residues. CDR3 in amino acids: CASSQKQFGEQYF. In DNA, the CDR3 is TGTGCCAGCAGCCAGAAACAATTCGGGGAGCAGTACTTC. The complete variable domain, with remaining parts taken from reference TRBV11-3 and TRBJ2-7, reads EAGVVQSPRYKIIEKKQPVAFWCNPISGHNTLYWYLQNLGQGPELLIRYENEEAVDDSQLPKDRFSAERLKGVDSTLKIQPAELGDSAVYLCASSQKQFGEQYFGPGTRLTVT.

Only one count was recorded for this clone. V gene TRBV6-5 combines with J gene TRBJ2-7; 7 positions match TRBD1. CDR1 is MNHEY and CDR2 is SVGAGI in the germline V gene. The V segment lost 4 bases and the J segment 3 bases; nucleotides outside the gene matches: 12. The CDR3 length is 16 residues. CDR3 coding DNA: TGTGCCAGCAGTTCGGGGCCGTGGACAGGTATCTACGAGCAGTACTTC. It yields the protein CASSSGPWTGIYEQYF.

This clone has more than one count but fewer than ten. The V gene is TRBV2, the J gene TRBJ1-3; D uncertain. V lost 3 bases, J lost 2 bases, and 11 bases lay in between. CDR3 length equals 15 residues. Per germline, CDR1 SNHLY and CDR2 FYNNEI. The CDR3 sequence: CASSDLGAAGNTIYF. As DNA, the CDR3 is TGTGCCAGCAGTGATTTGGGTGCGGCTGGAAACACCATATATTTT. The whole variable domain, remainder taken from reference TRBV2 and TRBJ1-3, is EPEVTQTPSHQVTQMGQEVILRCVPISNHLYFYWYRQILGQKVEFLVSFYNNEISEKSEIFDDQFSVERPDGSNFTLKIRSTKLEDSAMYFCASSDLGAAGNTIYFGEGSWLTVV.

V gene TRBV6-5 combines with J gene TRBJ2-1; D is unresolved. CDR3 length equals 15 residues. The V and J ends lost 6 bases and 6 bases respectively, with 18 bases between them. CDR1 and CDR2 (germline): MNHEY, SVGAGI. The DNA of the CDR3 is TGTGCCAGCAGGCCGATAGATGAGATTGGCAATGAGCAGTTCTTC. It translates to CASRPIDEIGNEQFF.

This sequence joins TRBV9 and TRBJ2-1, with a possible D match to TRBD2 (6 bases). Germline V gives CDR1 SGDLS, CDR2 YYNGEE. The CDR3 consists of 15 residues. Trimming cost V 0 bases and J 4 bases, with 11 bases left between them. CDR3 sequence reads: CASSVDGGRYNEQFF. CDR3 in DNA: TGTGCCAGCAGCGTAGACGGGGGACGTTACAATGAGCAGTTCTTC.

The rearrangement joins TRBV28 to TRBJ1-2; 11 bases map to TRBD1. The CDR3 consists of 14 residues. The germline CDR1 and CDR2 sequences are MDHEN and SYDVKM. The V segment lost 5 bases and the J segment 4 bases; nucleotides outside the gene matches: 3. CDR3: CASSGDRGGYGYTF. The CDR3 region has the DNA TGTGCCAGCAGTGGGGACAGGGGGGGCTATGGCTACACCTTC.

This rearrangement joins TRBV6-5 to TRBJ1-2; perhaps TRBD1 as D (5 bases). V shed 5 bases and J shed 8 bases, with 12 bases lying between them. The germline V gene has CDR1 MNHEY and CDR2 SVGAGI. The CDR3 length is 12 residues. In DNA form, the CDR3 reads TGTGCCAGCAGTCTAGGGGAGGGCGGCTACACCTTC. As protein: CASSLGEGGYTF.

This clone has a handful of counts. This chain's CDR3 is CASSLDARSYEQYF. The CDR3 DNA reads TGCGCCAGCAGCTTGGATGCAAGATCCTACGAGCAGTACTTC. V gene TRBV5-1 combines with J gene TRBJ2-7, with unresolved D. The CDR3 consists of 14 residues. Germline lookup yields CDR1 SGHRS and CDR2 YFSETQ. V lost 0 bases to trimming and J lost 1 base, with 8 bases between them.

This clone was observed a handful of times. The CDR3 is CASSLAPDRGLGYTF. In DNA form, the CDR3 reads TGTGCCAGCAGCTTAGCACCGGACAGGGGGCTTGGCTACACCTTC. This chain connects TRBV7-2 to TRBJ1-2; 11 bases line up with TRBD1. Germline V lookup: CDR1 SGHTA, CDR2 FQGNSA. This CDR3 region has 15 residues. With 0 bases clipped from V and 7 bases from J, the junction kept 4 bases outside the gene matches.

The chain recombines TRBV25-1 with TRBJ2-3; D is ambiguous. This CDR3 has 15 amino acids. The germline CDR1 and CDR2 sequences are MGHDK and SYGVNS. V was clipped by 0 bases and J by 0 bases, with 7 bases between them. Written as DNA, the CDR3 is TGTGCCAGCAGTGAATACCTGGGCAGCACAGATACGCAGTATTTT. Translating it yields CASSEYLGSTDTQYF.

This clone was observed a single time. The V and J genes are TRBV27 and TRBJ1-2; 12 bases fit TRBD1. J gave up 8 bases and V 5 bases, and 9 bases lay outside the gene matches. Germline V gives CDR1 MNHEY, CDR2 SMNVEV (reference sequence). This CDR3 has 15 amino acids. Here the CDR3 DNA reads TGTGCCAGCAGTGCGCCGGGACAGGGGGCTGTGGGCTACACCTTC. Translating it yields CASSAPGQGAVGYTF.

The chain joins TRBV18 to TRBJ2-5; TRBD2 matches 11 bases. V lost 6 bases to trimming and J lost 7 bases; unmatched junction nucleotides: 7. The CDR3 contains 14 residues. Germline assignment: CDR1 KGHSH and CDR2 LQKENI. In DNA form, the CDR3 reads TGTGCCAGCTCCCCTAGCGGGAGGACGGGGACCCAGTACTTC. This codes for CASSPSGRTGTQYF.

CDR3 protein: CASSFEIYEQFF. CDR3 sequence (DNA): TGTGCCAGCAGTTTTGAGATCTATGAGCAGTTCTTC. V is TRBV12-3 or TRBV12-4 and J is TRBJ2-1; D ambiguous. With 3 bases removed from V and 8 bases from J, the gap between germline ends came to 8 bases. CDR3 size: 12 residues.